These T cell receptor beta chains were read from a single sample in a study of T cells after yellow fever vaccination. TCRdb re-derived calls from the 5' RACE reads in MiXCR, one entry per CDR3 protein. The sample lists approximately 58,000 distinct CDR3 sequences; around 6.1% were seen once. The material was PBMCs, either bulk or a sorted T-cell subset (CD4+, CD8+, memory, or dextramer-sorted; not recorded which), obtained on the day of the yellow fever booster vaccination. These receptors were taken from a man aged 18 to 29 who received the YFV17D yellow fever vaccine. CDR3s include the opening cysteine and the closing phenylalanine or tryptophan. Each record gives: V gene, J gene, D gene, clone size, CDR3 protein, CDR3 DNA. The D gene is left open where the match is weak. Size tells how often a clone was seen (once, few, many) or the class of an expanded clone, and some rows leave it out.

V: TRBV10-3; J: TRBJ2-2; D: .; size: many; CDR3: CATTPVAGELFF; DNA: TGTGCCACAACCCCAGTCGCCGGGGAGCTGTTTTTT
V: TRBV7-9; J: TRBJ2-2; D: TRBD1; size: .; CDR3: CASSSPTGSGELFF; DNA: TGTGCCAGCAGCTCTCCGACAGGGTCCGGGGAGCTGTTTTTT
V: TRBV9; J: TRBJ2-3; D: .; size: many; CDR3: CASRTTAQYF; DNA: TGTGCCAGCAGAACGACGGCGCAGTATTTT
V: TRBV12-3/TRBV12-4; J: TRBJ2-7; D: .; size: few; CDR3: CASSPTTIRGEQYF; DNA: TGTGCCAGCAGCCCCACGACTATCCGGGGGGAGCAGTACTTC
V: TRBV4-3; J: TRBJ2-1; D: .; size: many; CDR3: CASRSSTVPGEQFF; DNA: TGCGCCAGCAGGTCCTCCACGGTTCCGGGTGAGCAGTTCTTC
V: TRBV18; J: TRBJ1-2; D: .; size: few; CDR3: CASSPPALTDYGYTF; DNA: TGTGCCAGCTCACCACCTGCATTGACAGACTATGGCTACACCTTC
V: TRBV6-5; J: TRBJ1-3; D: .; size: .; CDR3: CASSPPPGNTIYF; DNA: TGTGCCAGCAGTCCCCCTCCTGGAAACACCATATATTTT
V: TRBV5-6; J: TRBJ2-5; D: .; size: few; CDR3: CASSFRGIQETQYF; DNA: TGTGCCAGCAGCTTCCGGGGAATCCAAGAGACCCAGTACTTC
V: TRBV18; J: TRBJ1-1; D: .; size: many; CDR3: CASSPTSQGSEAFF; DNA: TGTGCCAGCTCACCAACCTCGCAGGGGTCTGAAGCTTTCTTT
V: TRBV2; J: TRBJ1-2; D: .; size: many; CDR3: CASGLGLGYGYTF; DNA: TGTGCCAGCGGTTTAGGCTTGGGGTATGGCTACACCTTC
V: TRBV14; J: TRBJ2-2; D: TRBD2; size: .; CDR3: CASSPGLAGAGLWELFF; DNA: TGTGCCAGCAGCCCGGGACTAGCGGGGGCCGGCCTTTGGGAGCTGTTTTTT
V: TRBV11-2; J: TRBJ2-4; D: TRBD1; size: many; CDR3: CASSLTGGRRNIQYF; DNA: TGTGCCAGCAGCTTAACAGGGGGGCGGAGAAACATTCAGTACTTC
V: TRBV6-6; J: TRBJ1-4; D: .; size: .; CDR3: CASTLTRLGVAEKLFF; DNA: TGTGCCAGCACCCTTACTCGTCTCGGGGTAGCTGAAAAACTGTTTTTT
V: TRBV7-6; J: TRBJ2-5; D: TRBD1; size: .; CDR3: CASSLGGTGLQETQYF; DNA: TGTGCCAGCAGCTTAGGGGGGACAGGCCTACAAGAGACCCAGTACTTC
V: TRBV5-4; J: TRBJ2-1; D: TRBD2; size: few; CDR3: CASSRLAGAPYNEQFF; DNA: TGTGCCAGCAGCAGACTAGCGGGGGCCCCCTACAATGAGCAGTTCTTC
V: TRBV6-4; J: TRBJ2-7; D: .; size: many; CDR3: CASSDSGQPIYEQYF; DNA: TGTGCCAGCAGTGACTCCGGACAGCCTATCTACGAGCAGTACTTC
V: TRBV27; J: TRBJ2-1; D: TRBD2; size: many; CDR3: CASSLLASGGVLF; DNA: TGTGCCAGCAGTTTATTGGCTAGCGGGGGGGTTCTCTTC
V: TRBV9; J: TRBJ2-1; D: TRBD2; size: few; CDR3: CASSGPLAGGPGYNEQFF; DNA: TGTGCCAGCAGCGGGCCTCTAGCGGGGGGGCCCGGCTACAATGAGCAGTTCTTC
V: TRBV4-1; J: TRBJ1-6; D: TRBD1; size: .; CDR3: CASSQEGTGANSPLHF; DNA: TGCGCCAGCAGCCAAGAGGGGACAGGAGCCAATTCACCCCTCCACTTT
V: TRBV18; J: TRBJ1-5; D: TRBD1; size: few; CDR3: CASSPGQGDQPQHF; DNA: TGTGCCAGCTCACCGGGACAGGGGGACCAGCCCCAGCATTTT
V: TRBV10-3; J: TRBJ1-4; D: TRBD1; size: .; CDR3: CAISESTGEGEKLFF; DNA: TGTGCCATCAGTGAGTCGACAGGGGAAGGTGAAAAACTGTTTTTT
V: TRBV6-2/TRBV6-3; J: TRBJ2-1; D: .; size: .; CDR3: CASSYTVGGGEQFF; DNA: TGTGCCAGCAGTTATACCGTCGGGGGCGGTGAGCAGTTCTTC
V: TRBV7-2; J: TRBJ1-1; D: .; size: .; CDR3: CASSLARLAGVDTEAFF; DNA: TGTGCCAGCAGCTTAGCAAGGTTAGCAGGGGTGGACACTGAAGCTTTCTTT
V: TRBV7-9; J: TRBJ2-3; D: TRBD1; size: few; CDR3: CASSSLRLDRGTDTQYF; DNA: TGTGCCAGCAGCTCCCTGAGACTAGACAGGGGGACAGATACGCAGTATTTT
V: TRBV5-5; J: TRBJ1-4; D: .; size: many; CDR3: CASSLIGIQTNEKLFF; DNA: TGTGCCAGCAGCTTGATCGGGATACAGACTAATGAAAAACTGTTTTTT
V: TRBV6-5; J: TRBJ2-1; D: TRBD1; size: few; CDR3: CASSYARQGYNEQFF; DNA: TGTGCCAGCAGTTACGCCCGACAGGGTTACAATGAGCAGTTCTTC
V: TRBV5-1; J: TRBJ1-6; D: TRBD1; size: many; CDR3: CASSLQGAGSPLHF; DNA: TGCGCCAGCAGCTTACAGGGGGCCGGTTCACCCCTCCACTTT
V: TRBV6-5; J: TRBJ2-1; D: TRBD2; size: few; CDR3: CASNSGGLAFREQFF; DNA: TGTGCCAGCAATTCCGGGGGACTAGCATTTCGTGAGCAGTTCTTC
V: TRBV12-3/TRBV12-4; J: TRBJ2-3; D: .; size: .; CDR3: CASRPEGKADTQYF; DNA: TGTGCCAGCAGGCCTGAGGGGAAGGCAGATACGCAGTATTTT
V: TRBV23-1; J: TRBJ2-1; D: .; size: .; CDR3: CASSQSTKGRNEQFF; DNA: TGCGCCAGCAGTCAATCGACGAAGGGTAGGAATGAGCAGTTCTTC
V: TRBV9; J: TRBJ2-5; D: TRBD2; size: many; CDR3: CASSTSGVQETQYF; DNA: TGTGCCAGCAGTACTAGCGGAGTCCAAGAGACCCAGTACTTC
V: TRBV10-2; J: TRBJ1-1; D: TRBD1; size: .; CDR3: CASRNRGAPSTEAFF; DNA: TGCGCCAGCCGAAACAGGGGGGCGCCTAGCACTGAAGCTTTCTTT
V: TRBV4-3; J: TRBJ2-1; D: TRBD2; size: many; CDR3: CASSRLPGGNYNEQFF; DNA: TGCGCCAGCAGCCGACTCCCGGGGGGAAACTACAATGAGCAGTTCTTC
V: TRBV27; J: TRBJ1-3; D: .; size: few; CDR3: CASSLLSGVRSGNTIYF; DNA: TGTGCCAGCAGTTTACTTTCAGGGGTACGGTCGGGAAACACCATATATTTT
V: TRBV7-2; J: TRBJ2-5; D: TRBD2; size: .; CDR3: CASSSLAETETQYF; DNA: TGTGCCAGCAGCTCACTAGCGGAAACAGAGACCCAGTACTTC
V: TRBV11-3; J: TRBJ2-2; D: .; size: many; CDR3: CASSPRSTGELFF; DNA: TGTGCCAGCAGCCCCCGTAGCACCGGGGAGCTGTTTTTT
V: TRBV20-1; J: TRBJ2-3; D: TRBD2; size: many; CDR3: CSARVTSGGTDTQYF; DNA: TGCAGTGCTAGAGTGACTAGCGGGGGCACAGATACGCAGTATTTT
V: TRBV15; J: TRBJ1-5; D: .; size: .; CDR3: CATSSTGYQPQHF; DNA: TGTGCCACCAGCAGTACAGGGTATCAGCCCCAGCATTTT